One sample yielded the 15 T cell receptor beta chains listed below, sequenced in a study of OX40 agonist ivuxolimab in advanced cancers. Sequenced by immunoSEQ multiplex PCR; TCRdb stores in-frame clones only, minus some. The sample contains tens of thousands of clones, about 83% of which appear only once. Material: CD4+ or CD8+ T cells sorted from blood, obtained in a trial of the OX40 agonist ivuxolimab. The origin of the receptors is an adult with an advanced solid tumor such as melanoma, head and neck, liver or kidney cancer.

This clone was seen only once. The chain recombines TRBV11-2 with TRBJ2-7, with 12 bases aligning to TRBD2. This CDR3 spans 13 amino acids. Germline V gene lookup returns CDR1 SGHAT and CDR2 FQNNGV. J lost 13 bases, V lost 5 bases, and 9 bases had no gene match. This CDR3 reads CASSRLAGGPHYF. CDR3 sequence (DNA): TGTGCCAGCAGCAGGCTAGCGGGAGGGCCGCATTACTTC. The full variable domain, in which reference TRBV11-2 and TRBJ2-7 provide the parts outside the CDR3, is EAGVAQSPRYKIIEKRQSVAFWCNPISGHATLYWYQQILGQGPKLLIQFQNNGVVDDSQLPKDRFSAERLKGVDSTLKIQPAKLEDSAVYLCASSRLAGGPHYFGPGTRLTVT.

CDR3 in amino acids: CASSRANHYGYTF. The CDR3 DNA is TGTGCCAGCAGTCGGGCCAACCACTATGGCTACACCTTC. The rearrangement joins TRBV25-1 to TRBJ1-2; D is ambiguous. The V end lost 5 bases, the J end lost 3 bases, and 10 bases lay between the germline ends. Germline lookup yields CDR1 MGHDK and CDR2 SYGVNS. This CDR3 contains 13 residues.

This rearrangement joins TRBV5-4 to TRBJ1-5, with D possibly being TRBD1 (6 bases). Germline V gene data show CDR1 as SGHNT and CDR2 as YYREEE (reference sequence). This CDR3 region has 14 residues. The germline V and J ends were trimmed by 4 bases and 5 bases, with 13 bases remaining between them. CDR3 coding DNA: TGTGCCAGCAGCCGATGGGGGGCATATCAGCCCCAGCATTTT. Amino acids: CASSRWGAYQPQHF.

This rearrangement joins TRBV11-2 to TRBJ2-5; possible D gene TRBD2, 7 bases. This CDR3 is built from 15 residues. The germline V gene encodes CDR1 SGHAT and CDR2 FQNNGV. The germline V and J ends were trimmed by 4 bases and 9 bases, with 21 bases remaining between them. The CDR3 protein is CASSSHPRGAGAQYF. For the CDR3, the DNA is TGTGCCAGCAGCTCACACCCTCGGGGGGCCGGGGCCCAGTACTTC.

This chain connects TRBV11-2 to TRBJ2-7; 10 bases agree with TRBD1. Trimming took 5 bases from V and 4 from J; bases not matched to a gene: 5. The CDR3 extends over 14 amino acids. Germline V gene sequence: CDR1 SGHAT, CDR2 FQNNGV. The DNA for the CDR3 is TGTGCCAGCAGCGACCGGGACAGGGGTTACGAGCAGTACTTC. Residues: CASSDRDRGYEQYF.

The chain links TRBV7-8 to TRBJ2-7, with 11 bases lining up with TRBD1. The germline gives CDR1 SGHVS, CDR2 FQNEAQ. The CDR3 has 15 residues. V trimming: 5 bases; J trimming: 0 bases; junction bases outside the gene matches: 3. CDR3 residues: CASSLGTGGSYEQYF. CDR3 coding DNA: TGTGCCAGCAGCCTTGGGACAGGGGGCTCCTACGAGCAGTACTTC.

This clone was recorded only once. The V gene is TRBV2, the J gene TRBJ1-6; D gene unclear. V was trimmed by 2 bases and J by 9 bases, leaving 8 bases between them. CDR1 and CDR2 from the germline V gene are SNHLY and FYNNEI. The CDR3 extends over 13 amino acids. CDR3 in amino acids: CASSESVRSPLHF. The CDR3, as DNA: TGTGCCAGCAGTGAATCCGTGCGTTCACCCCTCCACTTT.

V gene TRBV19 combines with J gene TRBJ2-7, with D possibly being TRBD1 (5 bases). This CDR3 has 15 amino acids. The V end was cut by 0 bases, the J end by 2 bases, with 11 bases between. Germline values: CDR1 LNHDA, CDR2 SQIVND (reference sequence). In DNA form, the CDR3 reads TGTGCCAGTAGTATAGACTCGACAGTAACCTACGAGCAGTACTTC. It translates to CASSIDSTVTYEQYF.

This clone was found once. V gene TRBV4-1 combines with J gene TRBJ1-5; no reliable D call. This CDR3 is 13 amino acids long. The V and J ends lost 4 bases and 9 bases respectively, with 13 bases between them. Germline loops: CDR1 MGHRA, CDR2 YSYEKL. The chain's CDR3 is CASSLSGGRPQHF. In nucleotides, the CDR3 is TGCGCCAGCAGCCTAAGCGGTGGGCGGCCCCAGCATTTT.

The V and J genes are TRBV6-1 and TRBJ2-7; D may be TRBD1 or TRBD2 (5 bases each). V dropped 6 bases and J dropped 1 base, with 16 bases sitting between them. This CDR3 region has 15 residues. From germline, CDR1 is MNHNS and CDR2 SASEGT. CDR3 bases: TGTGCCAGCAGACCCCGGGACGGAGCATCCTACGAGCAGTACTTC. It translates to CASRPRDGASYEQYF.

The count of this clone is one. The chain is built from TRBV6-6 and TRBJ2-7; TRBD2 matches at 10 bases. The CDR3 is 14 amino acids. V lost 6 bases, J lost 1 base, and 3 bases stayed unmatched. Looked up from germline, CDR1 is MNHNY and CDR2 is SVGAGI (reference sequence). The CDR3, as DNA: TGTGCCAGCAGCCTTAGCGGGAGGTCCTACGAGCAGTACTTC. This encodes CASSLSGRSYEQYF.

The V and J genes are TRBV5-6 and TRBJ2-7, with D perhaps matching TRBD2 (5 bases). The CDR3 is made up of 14 amino acids. The V end was cut by 4 bases, the J end by 7 bases, with 18 bases between. The germline V gene encodes CDR1 SGHDT and CDR2 YYEEEE. CDR3 nucleotide sequence: TGTGCCAGCAGCGCCGATCCCGGAGGACGGGAGCAGTACTTC. Its translation: CASSADPGGREQYF.

This clone is a singleton in its sample. The genes are TRBV2 and TRBJ2-1; TRBD2 agrees at 8 bases. The CDR3 is 15 residues long. From germline, CDR1 is SNHLY and CDR2 FYNNEI. The trim removed 1 base at V and 3 bases at J, leaving 2 bases unmatched. CDR3 protein: CASSEETSGYNEQFF. The DNA of the CDR3 is TGTGCCAGCAGTGAAGAAACTAGCGGCTACAATGAGCAGTTCTTC.

The gene calls are TRBV20-1 and TRBJ2-3; D gene ambiguous. V lost 3 bases and J 2 bases, leaving 0 bases between the germline ends. Germline V gene sequence: CDR1 DFQATT, CDR2 SNEGSKA (reference sequence). The CDR3 has 10 amino acids. CDR3 loop: CSASTDTQYF. The CDR3 bases are TGCAGTGCTAGCACAGATACGCAGTATTTT.

This chain uses TRBV11-1 with TRBJ2-1; D is ambiguous. There are 15 residues in the CDR3. V dropped 0 bases and J dropped 8 bases, with 14 bases sitting between them. Germline CDR1 is SGHAT and CDR2 is FQDESV (reference sequence). The CDR3 spells CASSLAPSVGDEQFF. The CDR3 DNA reads TGTGCCAGCAGCTTAGCGCCTAGTGTAGGAGATGAGCAGTTCTTC.